This T cell receptor beta chain was retrieved from a study of T-cell memory formation after mild COVID-19. Study at large: The TCR clusters were mostly specific to one donor. Regarding the study as a whole: The pre-infection memory compartment contained some responding clones, suggesting cross-reactive memory joined. CD4+ contracting clones were found mainly in CM and EM, and CD8+ ones in EMRA. What remained unconfirmed was the SARS-CoV-2 specificity of second-wave clones peaking on day 37.

The germline V gene encodes CDR1 MNHEY and CDR2 SVGAGI. This CDR3 has 13 amino acids. V dropped 3 bases and J dropped 6 bases, with 8 bases sitting between them. Each CDR3 protein gets one entry after TCRdb re-called the 5' RACE reads with MiXCR. The sample consists of around 310,000 distinct CDR3 sequences, roughly an eighth of them appearing once. This clonotype appeared a few times. Its antigen is not known. This clonotype was obtained from a man between 18 and 35 years old who had mild COVID-19 (a few samples of this study predate the infection). Cell type and time point are not known. The chain couples TRBV6-5 to TRBJ1-4, with D perhaps TRBD1 (5 bases). Specimen: PBMCs or a T cell subset sorted from them (not recorded which). The DNA of the CDR3 is TGTGCCAGCAGTTATGGGGGAGATGAAAAACTGTTTTTT. This codes for CASSYGGDEKLFF.